The 7 T cell receptor beta chains in this list originate from one sample, sequenced in a study of blood T cells in healthy people across ages. A sample-barcoded 5' primer and a J-beta primer mix were used in a second PCR of roughly 6 to 11 cycles. TCRdb re-called the 5' RACE reads through MiXCR, storing one row per CDR3 protein. This table holds approximately 800,000 distinct CDR3 sequences, around 45% found once. The sequenced sample was blood. The receptor source for this set is an elderly man in good health.

A few counts support this clonotype. The gene calls are TRBV5-4 and TRBJ2-5; TRBD1 aligns across 7 bases. After removal of 3 bases from V and 5 bases from J, the junction contained 7 bases not matched to a gene. CDR1 is SGHNT, CDR2 YYREEE, per germline (reference sequence). This CDR3 is 14 amino acids long. The CDR3 region is CASSSRQGGETQYF. The CDR3 nucleotides read TGTGCCAGCAGCTCTCGACAGGGCGGGGAGACCCAGTACTTC. Supplemented by reference TRBV5-4 and TRBJ2-5, the full variable domain reads ETGVTQSPTHLIKTRGQQVTLRCSSQSGHNTVSWYQQALGQGPQFIFQYYREEENGRGNFPPRFSGLQFPNYSSELNVNALELDDSALYLCASSSRQGGETQYFGPGTRLLVL.

V gene TRBV28 combines with J gene TRBJ1-4; a weak D match, TRBD1 (6 bases). Looked up from germline, CDR1 is MDHEN and CDR2 is SYDVKM. The CDR3 has 13 amino acids. V lost 5 bases and J 5 bases, leaving 9 bases between the germline ends. The CDR3 DNA reads TGTGCCAGCAGTACGACAGGAAATGAAAAACTGTTTTTT. Translated, it gives CASSTTGNEKLFF. Full variable domain (outside the CDR3, taken from reference TRBV28 and TRBJ1-4): DVKVTQSSRYLVKRTGEKVFLECVQDMDHENMFWYRQDPGLGLRLIYFSYDVKMKEKGDIPEGYSVSREKKERFSLILESASTNQTSMYLCASSTTGNEKLFFGSGTQLSVL.

Only a few counts were recorded for this clonotype. The rearrangement links TRBV20-1 to TRBJ2-1, with D hard to call. The assigned J gene may be wrong: the sequence end matches TRBJ2-7 better. Germline loops: CDR1 DFQATT, CDR2 SNEGSKA (reference sequence). CDR3 length equals 15 residues. The CDR3 nucleotides read TGCAGTGCTAGAGATTGGCGTGAATCCTACAATGAGCAGTACTTC. It encodes CSARDWRESYNEQYF.

The gene calls are TRBV6-5 and TRBJ2-4; D unclear. The J call is doubtful: the DNA matches TRBJ2-5 better. Germline CDR1 MNHEY, CDR2 SVGAGI. The length of the CDR3 is 15 residues. CDR3 coding DNA: TGTGCCAGCAGACTCGACCCGGACCCTCAAGAGACCCAGTACTTC. Translation gives CASRLDPDPQETQYF.

The rearrangement joins TRBV25-1 to TRBJ2-2; no definite D call. The CDR3 length is 14 residues. In germline, CDR1 is MGHDK, CDR2 SYGVNS. Between the trimmed V and J ends, which lost 11 bases and 1 base, there was a span of 14 bases. Here the CDR3 DNA reads TGTGCCCGAACGGGCTATCGGAACACCGGGGAGCTGTTTTTT. This translates into CARTGYRNTGELFF.

The rearrangement uses TRBV3-1 and TRBJ2-7, with 7 positions matching TRBD2. The CDR3 has 13 residues. V shed 10 bases, J shed 3 bases, and the junction held 9 bases outside the gene matches. Germline V gives CDR1 LGHDT, CDR2 YNNKEL (reference sequence). For the CDR3, the DNA is TGTGCCACCGGCGACCGGGGGGACTACGAGCAGTACTTC. This translates into CATGDRGDYEQYF.

This clonotype has more than one count but fewer than ten. The chain couples TRBV5-1 to TRBJ1-2; D call uncertain. CDR3 length: 13 amino acids. Germline assignment: CDR1 SGHRS and CDR2 YFSETQ. V was trimmed by 3 bases and J by 10 bases, leaving 16 bases between them. CDR3: CASSSGVDWDYTF. The CDR3 region has the DNA TGCGCCAGCAGCTCCGGCGTGGACTGGGACTACACCTTC.